A single sample gave rise to the 22 T cell receptor beta chains below, sequenced in a study of CD8 T cells in ankylosing spondylitis. TCRdb independently ran MiXCR on the 5' RACE reads; one entry per CDR3 protein. Among under 55,000 distinct CDR3 sequences listed, less than 8.5% were seen once. The sequencing sample was made of blood, either unsorted or a sorted T cell fraction (not recorded which). All receptors come from a female donor with ankylosing spondylitis or in good health (not recorded which).

This clonotype was observed many times. The chain carries TRBV23-1 and TRBJ2-5; D may match TRBD1 or TRBD2 (5 bases each). TRBV23-1 is placed among ORFs of uncertain function. The CDR3 is 15 amino acids. V was trimmed by 0 bases and J by 5 bases, leaving 13 bases between them. In nucleotides, the CDR3 is TGCGCCAGCAGTCAATCGTGGTACGAGGGGGAGACCCAGTACTTC. Encoded protein: CASSQSWYEGETQYF.

This clonotype was seen repeatedly, ten times or more. J is TRBJ1-6 and V is TRBV20-1; TRBD1 is a possible D gene (6 bases). The CDR3 length is 13 residues. Germline loops: CDR1 DFQATT, CDR2 SNEGSKA (reference sequence). The V end was cut by 1 base, the J end by 10 bases, with 11 bases between. The CDR3 DNA is TGCAGTGCTAGAGCCCCACAGGGATCACCCCTCCACTTT. Its protein is CSARAPQGSPLHF.

The rearrangement uses TRBV2 and TRBJ2-1; the D gene is possibly TRBD2 (7 bases). V lost 10 bases and J 6 bases, leaving 16 bases between the germline ends. The CDR3 is made up of 13 amino acids. Germline loops: CDR1 SNHLY, CDR2 FYNNEI. CDR3 residues: CAIGGAGSNEQFF. The DNA of the CDR3 is TGTGCCATAGGGGGAGCGGGGTCCAATGAGCAGTTCTTC.

This clonotype is hyperexpanded (1% or more) in the sample. The V call is TRBV7-8, the J call TRBJ2-7, with a tentative D call TRBD2 (6 bases). From germline, CDR1 is SGHVS and CDR2 FQNEAQ. Trimming stripped 3 bases from V and 5 bases from J, with 14 bases between. The CDR3 loop spans 14 amino acids. The CDR3 nucleotides read TGTGCCAGCAGCTTCCGGGGGACGTCCAACGAGCAGTACGTC. As protein: CASSFRGTSNEQYV.

This clonotype was seen more than once but under ten times. In nucleotides, the CDR3 is TGTGCCAGCTCACCACGTCAAGATACGCAGTATTTT. Translating it yields CASSPRQDTQYF. This chain connects TRBV18 to TRBJ2-3; D unclear. Germline lookup yields CDR1 KGHSH and CDR2 LQKENI. The ends were cut back, 1 base at V and 5 bases at J, with 4 bases in the middle. The CDR3 has 12 amino acids. Full variable domain (missing parts from reference TRBV18 and TRBJ2-3): NAGVMQNPRHLVRRRGQEARLRCSPMKGHSHVYWYRQLPEEGLKFMVYLQKENIIDESGMPKERFSAEFPKEGPSILRIQQVVRGDSAAYFCASSPRQDTQYFGPGTRLTVL.

This clonotype was counted at least ten times. The chain recombines TRBV5-1 with TRBJ2-1; TRBD2 is a possible D gene (6 bases). Germline V gene data show CDR1 as SGHRS and CDR2 as YFSETQ. V was shortened by 4 bases and J by 2 bases, with 13 bases between the two germline ends. The CDR3 has 15 residues. The CDR3 DNA sequence: TGCGCCAGCAGCCCGAATAGCGGCCCCTACAATGAGCAGTTCTTC. Its translation: CASSPNSGPYNEQFF.

This clonotype was seen ten or more times. The chain employs TRBV5-1 and TRBJ2-3; D perhaps matches TRBD1 (6 bases). Germline V gives CDR1 SGHRS, CDR2 YFSETQ. The CDR3 length is 15 residues. V lost 4 bases to trimming and J lost 2 bases, with 14 bases between them. CDR3 region: CASSVLTGYTDTQYF. CDR3 nucleotide sequence: TGCGCCAGCAGCGTATTGACAGGATACACAGATACGCAGTATTTT.

This clonotype was recorded many times. This chain uses TRBV20-1 with TRBJ2-7; possible D gene TRBD1, 6 bases. The germline V and J ends were trimmed by 6 bases and 5 bases, with 14 bases remaining between them. The germline V gene encodes CDR1 DFQATT and CDR2 SNEGSKA (reference sequence). This CDR3 is 12 amino acids long. DNA for the CDR3: TGCAGTGCAAACTCAGGGGAGAACGAGCAGTACTTC. Translating gives CSANSGENEQYF.

There are many counts of this clonotype. The chain recombines TRBV4-1 with TRBJ2-7; TRBD2 matches 10 bases. The CDR3 extends over 16 amino acids. The junction had 7 bases not matched to a gene; V was cut back by 1 base and J by 4 bases. Germline V lookup: CDR1 MGHRA, CDR2 YSYEKL. CDR3 sequence reads: CASSQGVIAGGYEQYV. The CDR3 bases are TGCGCCAGCAGCCAAGGGGTAATAGCGGGGGGTTACGAGCAGTACGTC.

The chain links TRBV28 to TRBJ2-4; 7 bases map to TRBD1. The trim removed 5 bases at V and 10 bases at J, leaving 23 bases unmatched. The germline V gene encodes CDR1 MDHEN and CDR2 SYDVKM. This CDR3 region has 18 residues. In DNA, the CDR3 is TGTGCCAGCAGTCCCCTTACGAGGGACAGCTCAATTCTTCCTATTCAGTACTTC. This gives the protein CASSPLTRDSSILPIQYF.

This clonotype turned up a few times. V is TRBV9 and J is TRBJ1-1; D not resolved. Trimming removed 3 bases at V and 6 bases at J, with 9 bases between. The CDR3 spans 12 residues. Germline CDR1 is SGDLS and CDR2 is YYNGEE. The CDR3 is CASSGGFSEAFF. The CDR3 coding sequence is TGTGCCAGCAGCGGAGGGTTTTCTGAAGCTTTCTTT. The full variable domain, in which reference TRBV9 and TRBJ1-1 provide the parts outside the CDR3, is DSGVTQTPKHLITATGQRVTLRCSPRSGDLSVYWYQQSLDQGLQFLIQYYNGEERAKGNILERFSAQQFPDLHSELNLSSLELGDSALYFCASSGGFSEAFFGQGTRLTVV.

This clonotype has a count of ten or more. The genes are TRBV5-1 and TRBJ1-5; tentative D call: TRBD1 (6 bases). The CDR3 covers 14 residues. Germline assignment: CDR1 SGHRS and CDR2 YFSETQ. The germline V and J ends were trimmed by 4 bases and 4 bases, with 12 bases remaining between them. The DNA for the CDR3 is TGCGCCAGCAGCACCGGACAGCCGAATCAGCCCCAGCATTTT. Protein: CASSTGQPNQPQHF.

This clonotype occurred many times. The chain couples TRBV10-3 to TRBJ1-1, with a possible D match to TRBD1 (5 bases). Germline assignment: CDR1 ENHRY and CDR2 SYGVKD. Trimming left V 9 bases short and J 1 base short, with 12 bases between. This CDR3 contains 13 residues. CDR3 loop: CAMARGKNTEAFF. In DNA form, the CDR3 reads TGTGCCATGGCGAGGGGAAAGAACACTGAAGCTTTCTTT.

This clonotype was seen a few times. DNA of the CDR3: TGTGCCAGCAGCTCGACAGGGGGCAGAAAGGGCTACGAGCAGTACGTC. Translating it yields CASSSTGGRKGYEQYV. V usage is TRBV7-9 and J usage is TRBJ2-7; 10 bases fit TRBD1. After removal of 4 bases from V and 3 bases from J, the junction contained 9 bases not matched to a gene. This CDR3 region has 16 residues. Per the germline V gene, CDR1 is SEHNR and CDR2 is FQNEAQ (reference sequence).

This clonotype showed up many times. DNA for the CDR3: TGCGCCAGCAGCCAAGATCCTAGCGGGGGGGCCATTGAGCAGTTCTTC. This sequence encodes CASSQDPSGGAIEQFF. This rearrangement joins TRBV4-1 to TRBJ2-1, with 12 positions matching TRBD2. The CDR3 extends over 16 amino acids. Germline V lookup: CDR1 MGHRA, CDR2 YSYEKL. V shed 0 bases, J shed 9 bases, and the junction held 6 bases outside the gene matches.

This clonotype appeared many times. The rearrangement uses TRBV5-1 and TRBJ2-1; no clear D. The V end lost 4 bases, the J end lost 1 base, and 18 bases lay between the germline ends. The CDR3 has 17 amino acids. Looked up from germline, CDR1 is SGHRS and CDR2 is YFSETQ. The CDR3 DNA is TGCGCCAGCAGCCCAAATACGGCCGGCTTTTCCTACAATGAGCAGTTCTTC. Translation: CASSPNTAGFSYNEQFF.

This clonotype has a handful of counts. The chain couples TRBV7-2 to TRBJ1-5; D remains ambiguous. In germline, CDR1 is SGHTA, CDR2 FQGNSA. The CDR3 extends over 16 amino acids. Deletions cut 5 bases from V and 0 bases from J, with 14 bases between. The CDR3 DNA is TGTGCCAGCAGCCCCGGGCAGTTATATAGCAATCAGCCCCAGCATTTT. It yields the protein CASSPGQLYSNQPQHF.

Worth noting for this clonotype: This may come from a read error, since a much larger clone is one base off. This chain joins TRBV6-2 or TRBV6-3 and TRBJ2-7; tentatively, D is TRBD2 (6 bases). The CDR3 length is 15 residues. CDR1 and CDR2 (germline): MNHEY, SVGEGT. CDR3 sequence: CVSTPGRLRSHEQYF. In nucleotides, the CDR3 is TGTGTCAGCACCCCCGGGAGACTCAGGTCCCACGAGCAGTACTTC.

This clonotype appeared many times. The rearrangement joins TRBV7-9 to TRBJ2-5; no clear D. V lost 1 base to trimming and J lost 4 bases, with 7 bases between them. This CDR3 has 13 amino acids. Germline values: CDR1 SEHNR, CDR2 FQNEAQ (reference sequence). CDR3 sequence reads: CASSLDFLETQYF. The DNA for the CDR3 is TGTGCCAGCAGCTTAGATTTCTTAGAGACCCAGTACTTC.

This clonotype showed up many times. CDR3 DNA sequence: TGCAGTGCTAGTCCTTCACGGGGGGGCCGGGATACGCAGTATTTT. Translating gives CSASPSRGGRDTQYF. V is TRBV20-1 and J is TRBJ2-3, with 8 bases matching TRBD2. CDR1 DFQATT and CDR2 SNEGSKA come from the germline V gene (reference sequence). The CDR3 spans 15 residues. The ends lost 3 bases at V and 6 bases at J; junction bases unmatched: 11.

This clonotype showed up many times. The CDR3 is CATAGGGNTEAFF. CDR3 DNA sequence: TGTGCCACGGCGGGGGGGGGGAACACTGAAGCTTTCTTT. The V gene is TRBV24-1, the J gene TRBJ1-1; tentatively, D is TRBD1 (5 bases). This CDR3 has 13 amino acids. Between the trimmed V and J ends, which lost 10 bases and 1 base, there was a span of 12 bases. The germline CDR1 and CDR2 sequences are KGHDR and SFDVKD.

This clonotype was seen repeatedly, ten times or more. The rearrangement joins TRBV5-6 to TRBJ2-3, with 8 bases matching TRBD2. CDR3 length: 15 residues. Germline V gene sequence: CDR1 SGHDT, CDR2 YYEEEE. With V trimmed by 4 bases and J by 8 bases, 12 bases remained unmatched. The CDR3 region is CASSGLAGTRGTQYF. CDR3 DNA: TGTGCCAGCAGCGGATTGGCAGGGACTAGGGGTACGCAGTATTTT.